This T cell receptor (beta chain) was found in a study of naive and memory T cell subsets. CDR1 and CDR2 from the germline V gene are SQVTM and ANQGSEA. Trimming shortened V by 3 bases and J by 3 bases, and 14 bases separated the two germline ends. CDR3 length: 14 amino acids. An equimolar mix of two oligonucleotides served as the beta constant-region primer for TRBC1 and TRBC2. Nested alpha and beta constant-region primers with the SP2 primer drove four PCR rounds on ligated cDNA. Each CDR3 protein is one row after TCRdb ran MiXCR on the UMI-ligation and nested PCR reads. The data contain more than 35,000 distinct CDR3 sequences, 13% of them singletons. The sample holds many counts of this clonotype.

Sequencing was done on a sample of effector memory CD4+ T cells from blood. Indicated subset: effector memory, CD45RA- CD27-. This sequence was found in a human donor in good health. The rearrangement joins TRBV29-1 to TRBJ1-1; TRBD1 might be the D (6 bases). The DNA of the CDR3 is TGCAGCGTTGAGGGCCCTACAGGGTACACTGAAGCTTTCTTT. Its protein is CSVEGPTGYTEAFF.